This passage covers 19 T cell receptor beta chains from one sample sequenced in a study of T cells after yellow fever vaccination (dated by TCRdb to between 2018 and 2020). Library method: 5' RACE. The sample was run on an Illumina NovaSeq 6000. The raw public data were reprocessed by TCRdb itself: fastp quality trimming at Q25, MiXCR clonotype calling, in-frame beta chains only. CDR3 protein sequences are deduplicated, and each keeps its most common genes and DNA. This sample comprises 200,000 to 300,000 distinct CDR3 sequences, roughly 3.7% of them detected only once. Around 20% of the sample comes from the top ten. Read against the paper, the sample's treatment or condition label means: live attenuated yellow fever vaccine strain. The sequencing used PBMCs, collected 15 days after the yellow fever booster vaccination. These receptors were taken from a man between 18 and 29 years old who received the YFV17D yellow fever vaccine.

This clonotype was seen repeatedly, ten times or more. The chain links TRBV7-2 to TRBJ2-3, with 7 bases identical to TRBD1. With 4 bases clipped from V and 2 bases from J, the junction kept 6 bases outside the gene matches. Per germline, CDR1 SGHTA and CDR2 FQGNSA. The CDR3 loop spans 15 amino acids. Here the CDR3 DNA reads TGTGCCAGCAGCTCACAGACAGGGATCACAGATACGCAGTATTTT. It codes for CASSSQTGITDTQYF.

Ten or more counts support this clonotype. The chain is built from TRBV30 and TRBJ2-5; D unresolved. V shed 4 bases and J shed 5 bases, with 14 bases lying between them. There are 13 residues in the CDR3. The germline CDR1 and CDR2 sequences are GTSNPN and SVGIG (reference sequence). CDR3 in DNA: TGTGCCTGGACCTCGGACCTGGAGGAGACCCAGTACTTC. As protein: CAWTSDLEETQYF.

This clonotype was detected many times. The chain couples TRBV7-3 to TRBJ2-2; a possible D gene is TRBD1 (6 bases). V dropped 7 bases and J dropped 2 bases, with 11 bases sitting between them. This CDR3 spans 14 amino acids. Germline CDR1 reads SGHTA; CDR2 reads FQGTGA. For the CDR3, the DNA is TGTGCCAGCACCCCGGGACACAACACCGGGGAGCTGTTTTTT. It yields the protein CASTPGHNTGELFF. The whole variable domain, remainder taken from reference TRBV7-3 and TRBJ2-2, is GAGVSQTPSNKVTEKGKYVELRCDPISGHTALYWYRQSLGQGPEFLIYFQGTGAADDSGLPNDRFFAVRPEGSVSTLKIQRTERGDSAVYLCASTPGHNTGELFFGEGSRLTVL.

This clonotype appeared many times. The CDR3 coding sequence is TGTGCCAGCTCACCACTGGGACTAGGAACTAGCAACCTCAATGAGCAGTTCTTC. Its protein is CASSPLGLGTSNLNEQFF. The genes are TRBV18 and TRBJ2-1; 8 positions agree with TRBD2. Germline values: CDR1 KGHSH, CDR2 LQKENI. This CDR3 has 18 amino acids. The V segment lost 1 base and the J segment 6 bases; nucleotides outside the gene matches: 14.

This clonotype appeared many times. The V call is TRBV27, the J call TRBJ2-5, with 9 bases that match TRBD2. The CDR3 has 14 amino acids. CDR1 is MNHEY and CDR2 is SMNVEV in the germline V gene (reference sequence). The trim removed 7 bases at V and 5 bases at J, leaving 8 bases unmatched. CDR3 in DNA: TGTGCCAGCAAGCGGGTAGCGGGGGTGGAGACCCAGTACTTC. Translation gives CASKRVAGVETQYF.

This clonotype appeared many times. CDR3 in DNA: TGTGCCAGCAGATCTGGGGGACTAGCTTCCTACGAGCAGTACGTC. Residues: CASRSGGLASYEQYV. The genes are TRBV28 and TRBJ2-7, with 9 bases that match TRBD2. Losses at the gene ends were 6 bases for V and 1 base for J; bases not matched to a gene: 7. The CDR3 extends over 15 amino acids. Germline V gene data show CDR1 as MDHEN and CDR2 as SYDVKM.

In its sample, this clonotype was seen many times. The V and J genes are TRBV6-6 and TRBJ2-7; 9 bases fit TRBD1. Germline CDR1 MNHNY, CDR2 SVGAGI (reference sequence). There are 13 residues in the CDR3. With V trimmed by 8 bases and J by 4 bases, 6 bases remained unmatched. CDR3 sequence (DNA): TGTGCCAGCTGTGACGGGACAGGGTACGAGCAGTACGTC. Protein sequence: CASCDGTGYEQYV.

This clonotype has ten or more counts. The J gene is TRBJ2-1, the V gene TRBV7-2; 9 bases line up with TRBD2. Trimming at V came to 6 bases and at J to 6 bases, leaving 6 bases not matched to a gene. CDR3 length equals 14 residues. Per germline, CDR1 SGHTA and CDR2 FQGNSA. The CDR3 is CASRIAGVSNEQFF. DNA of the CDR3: TGTGCCAGCAGGATAGCGGGGGTGAGCAATGAGCAGTTCTTC.

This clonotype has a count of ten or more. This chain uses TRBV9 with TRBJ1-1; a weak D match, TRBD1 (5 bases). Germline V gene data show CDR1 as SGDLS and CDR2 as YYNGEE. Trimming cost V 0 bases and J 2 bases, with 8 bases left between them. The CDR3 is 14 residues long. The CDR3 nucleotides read TGTGCCAGCAGCGTAGGGCAGGGCAACACTGAAGCTTTCTTT. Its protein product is CASSVGQGNTEAFF.

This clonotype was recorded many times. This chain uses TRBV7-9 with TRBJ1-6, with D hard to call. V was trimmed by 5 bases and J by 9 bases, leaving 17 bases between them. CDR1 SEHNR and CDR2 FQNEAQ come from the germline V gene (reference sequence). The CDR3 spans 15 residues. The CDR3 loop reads CASSPPSSISSPLHF. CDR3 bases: TGTGCCAGCAGCCCACCCTCTTCCATAAGTTCACCCCTCCACTTT.

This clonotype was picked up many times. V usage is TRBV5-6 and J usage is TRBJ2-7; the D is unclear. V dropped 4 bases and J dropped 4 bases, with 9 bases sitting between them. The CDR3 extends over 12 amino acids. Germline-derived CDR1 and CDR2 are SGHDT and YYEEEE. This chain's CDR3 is CASSLDEYEQYV. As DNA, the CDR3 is TGTGCCAGCAGCCTAGATGAGTACGAGCAGTACGTC.

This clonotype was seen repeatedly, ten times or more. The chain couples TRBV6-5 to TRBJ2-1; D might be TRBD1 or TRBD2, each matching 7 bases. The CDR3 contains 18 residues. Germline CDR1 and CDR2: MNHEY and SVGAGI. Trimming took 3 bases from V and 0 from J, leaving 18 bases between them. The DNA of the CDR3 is TGTGCCAGCAGTTATTCCCAGGGGGGGGCTAGCTCCTACAATGAGCAGTTCTTC. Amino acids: CASSYSQGGASSYNEQFF.

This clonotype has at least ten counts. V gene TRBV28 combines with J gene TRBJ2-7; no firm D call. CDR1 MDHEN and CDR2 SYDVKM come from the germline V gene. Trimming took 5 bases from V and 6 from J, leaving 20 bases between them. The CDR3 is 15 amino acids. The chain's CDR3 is CASSPSDAEGSEQYF. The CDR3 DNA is TGTGCCAGCAGTCCGTCGGACGCGGAAGGGTCCGAGCAGTACTTC.

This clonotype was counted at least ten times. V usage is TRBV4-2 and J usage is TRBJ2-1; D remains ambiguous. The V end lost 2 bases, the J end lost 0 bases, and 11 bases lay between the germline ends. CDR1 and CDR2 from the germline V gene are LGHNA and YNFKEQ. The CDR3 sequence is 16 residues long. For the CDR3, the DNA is TGTGCCAGCAGCCAACCGGACGTGAGCTCCTACAATGAGCAGTTCTTC. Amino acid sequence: CASSQPDVSSYNEQFF.

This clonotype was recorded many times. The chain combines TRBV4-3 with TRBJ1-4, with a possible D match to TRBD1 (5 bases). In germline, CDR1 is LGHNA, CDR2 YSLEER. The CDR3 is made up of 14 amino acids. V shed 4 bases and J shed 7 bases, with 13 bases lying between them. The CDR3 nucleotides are TGCGCCAGCAGCCGGGGACGGGAGGGTGAAAAACTGTTTTTT. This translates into CASSRGREGEKLFF.

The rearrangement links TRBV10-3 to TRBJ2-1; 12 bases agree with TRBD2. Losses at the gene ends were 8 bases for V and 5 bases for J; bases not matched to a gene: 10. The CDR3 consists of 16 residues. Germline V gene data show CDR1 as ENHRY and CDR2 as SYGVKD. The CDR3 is CAIRGALAGGHNEQFF. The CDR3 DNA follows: TGTGCCATCCGAGGGGCCCTAGCGGGGGGGCACAATGAGCAGTTCTTC.

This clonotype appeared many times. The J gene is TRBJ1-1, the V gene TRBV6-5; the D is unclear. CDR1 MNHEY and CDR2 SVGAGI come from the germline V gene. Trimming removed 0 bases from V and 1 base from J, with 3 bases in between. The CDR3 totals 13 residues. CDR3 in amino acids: CASSYSENTEAFF. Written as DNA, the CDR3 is TGTGCCAGCAGTTACTCAGAGAACACTGAAGCTTTCTTT.

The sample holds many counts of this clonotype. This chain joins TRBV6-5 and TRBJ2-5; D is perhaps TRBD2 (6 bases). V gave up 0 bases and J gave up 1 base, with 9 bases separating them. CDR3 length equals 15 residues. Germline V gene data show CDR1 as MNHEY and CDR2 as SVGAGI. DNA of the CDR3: TGTGCCAGCAGTTACTCGAACGGGGGCCAAGAGACCCAGTACTTC. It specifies CASSYSNGGQETQYF.

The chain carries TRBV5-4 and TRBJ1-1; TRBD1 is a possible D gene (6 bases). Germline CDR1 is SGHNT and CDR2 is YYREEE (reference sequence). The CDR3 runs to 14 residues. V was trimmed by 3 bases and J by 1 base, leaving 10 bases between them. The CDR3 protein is CASSSSDRNTEAFF. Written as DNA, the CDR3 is TGTGCCAGCAGCTCGTCGGACAGGAACACTGAAGCTTTCTTT.